The 30 T cell receptor beta chains reported below all come from one sample, sequenced in a study of blood T cells in healthy people across ages (dated by TCRdb to between 2015 and 2016). The library was built by means of 5' RACE. Sequenced using an Illumina HiSeq 2500. A second about 6 to 11 cycle PCR used a sample-barcoded 5' primer and a J-beta primer mix. Starting from the raw public reads, TCRdb applied fastp trimming at Q25, assembled clones with MiXCR and retained in-frame beta chains. Duplicate CDR3 protein sequences are folded into a single record with the most common DNA and genes. The sample yields roughly 800,000 distinct CDR3 sequences; about a quarter were counted once. The ten largest account for about 3% of the sample. The same data also went into a second study, on T cells of mothers and their children.

The source material was blood. The source is a boy younger than 18 in good health.

The genes are TRBV20-1 and TRBJ1-5, with 8 bases matching TRBD1. There are 15 residues in the CDR3. The V segment lost 3 bases and the J segment 5 bases; nucleotides outside the gene matches: 9. In germline, CDR1 is DFQATT, CDR2 SNEGSKA (reference sequence). The CDR3 loop reads CSASSVTGEDQPQHF. In DNA form, the CDR3 reads TGCAGTGCTAGCTCCGTGACAGGGGAGGATCAGCCCCAGCATTTT.

The chain recombines TRBV10-3 with TRBJ1-5; 8 bases are shared with TRBD1. V trimming: 0 bases; J trimming: 6 bases; junction bases outside the gene matches: 10. From germline, CDR1 is ENHRY and CDR2 SYGVKD. CDR3 size: 17 residues. CDR3 sequence: CAISESQPGQEGQPQHF. In DNA, the CDR3 is TGTGCCATCAGTGAGTCCCAACCGGGACAGGAGGGTCAGCCCCAGCATTTT.

This clonotype was observed a handful of times. The rearrangement uses TRBV10-2 and TRBJ2-5; 7 bases map to TRBD2. The DNA matches TRBJ2-7 better at its end, which makes the J call doubtful. Germline V gene data show CDR1 as WSHSY and CDR2 as SAAADI. The CDR3 totals 13 residues. CDR3 sequence reads: CASLSWGGDEQYF. The CDR3 bases are TGCGCCAGCCTCTCCTGGGGAGGGGACGAGCAGTACTTC.

The V gene is TRBV6-2 or TRBV6-3, the J gene TRBJ2-1; tentatively, D is TRBD1 (6 bases). The CDR3 extends over 16 amino acids. Germline loops: CDR1 MNHEY, CDR2 SVGEGT. Trimming pared 5 bases from V and 2 bases from J, leaving 16 bases between. CDR3 coding DNA: TGTGCCAGCAGTGCCAGGGACAATGTACCCTACAATGAGCAGTTCTTC. Protein product: CASSARDNVPYNEQFF.

Only a few counts were recorded for this clonotype. A junction end diverges from the germline sequence, so it may reflect a read error. The chain carries TRBV3-1 and TRBJ2-1; D gene unclear. Germline assignment: CDR1 LGHDT and CDR2 YNNKEL (reference sequence). This CDR3 spans 12 amino acids. The CDR3 protein is CASSLRRNERFF. Here the CDR3 DNA reads TGTGCCAGCAGCCTACGACGCAATGAGCGGTTCTTC.

As DNA, the CDR3 is TGTGCCAGCAGTTTAGGACGGGAGAATGGCCATGAGCAGTTCTTC. Its protein product is CASSLGRENGHEQFF. This chain uses TRBV12-3 or TRBV12-4 with TRBJ2-1, with D possibly TRBD2 on 6 matching bases. V gave up 1 base and J gave up 8 bases, with 15 bases separating them. The length of the CDR3 is 15 residues.

About this clonotype: One end of the junction varies from germline; a read error may be responsible. The J gene is TRBJ2-6, the V gene TRBV29-1; the D gene could be TRBD1 or TRBD2 (5 bases each). The CDR3 length is 14 residues. Germline CDR1 is SQVTM and CDR2 is ANQGSEA. The CDR3 bases are TGCGGCGTTGGGACGGTGTCTGGGGCCAACGTCCTGACTTTC. This sequence encodes CGVGTVSGANVLTF.

In this sample, this clonotype turned up a few times. The chain couples TRBV20-1 to TRBJ1-5, with D possibly matching TRBD1 (5 bases). The CDR3 consists of 18 residues. Trimming left V 3 bases short and J 2 bases short, with 23 bases between. Germline V gene lookup returns CDR1 DFQATT and CDR2 SNEGSKA (reference sequence). The CDR3: CSARGGGGGIGGNQPQHF. CDR3 DNA: TGCAGTGCTAGGGGAGGAGGTGGGGGGATAGGCGGCAATCAGCCCCAGCATTTT.

This clonotype was detected only a few times. The chain is built from TRBV4-2 and TRBJ1-2; maybe TRBD1 (5 bases). The CDR3 covers 15 residues. Germline V CDR1 and CDR2: LGHNA, YNFKEQ. V lost 4 bases and J 7 bases, leaving 19 bases between the germline ends. The CDR3 is CASSPAKGWRGGYTF. For the CDR3, the DNA is TGTGCCAGCAGCCCCGCTAAAGGCTGGAGGGGTGGCTACACCTTC.

This clonotype turned up a few times. The genes are TRBV2 and TRBJ1-6, with D maybe TRBD1 (6 bases). The V and J ends lost 11 bases and 4 bases respectively, with 12 bases between them. CDR3 length: 13 residues. Germline V gene data show CDR1 as SNHLY and CDR2 as FYNNEI. The CDR3 region has the DNA TGTGCCGGCCGGACAGTGTATAATTCACCCCTCCACTTT. It is translated as CAGRTVYNSPLHF.

This rearrangement joins TRBV5-1 to TRBJ1-4, with a tentative D call TRBD1 (5 bases). The CDR3 loop spans 15 amino acids. CDR1 and CDR2 (germline): SGHRS, YFSETQ. The V and J ends lost 7 bases and 4 bases respectively, with 17 bases between them. The CDR3 DNA reads TGCGCCAGCGGCAGGGACGGATATTTTAATGAAAAACTGTTTTTT. It yields the protein CASGRDGYFNEKLFF.

In its sample, this clonotype was seen a few times. J is TRBJ2-5 and V is TRBV9; TRBD2 matches 14 bases. The germline V gene has CDR1 SGDLS and CDR2 YYNGEE. This CDR3 spans 17 amino acids. V lost 3 bases and J lost 2; bases outside the gene matches: 6. CDR3: CASSGGLAGGYQETQYF. The CDR3 bases are TGTGCCAGCAGCGGAGGACTAGCGGGGGGTTATCAAGAGACCCAGTACTTC.

The chain employs TRBV6-1 and TRBJ2-7, with D tentatively TRBD2 (7 bases). The germline V gene has CDR1 MNHNS and CDR2 SASEGT. V lost 4 bases and J lost 0, with 13 bases in between. The CDR3 runs 15 residues. This chain's CDR3 is CASSAGRGASYEQYF. The DNA for the CDR3 is TGTGCCAGCAGTGCCGGTCGGGGGGCCTCCTACGAGCAGTACTTC.

This clonotype was counted between two and nine times. The chain couples TRBV7-6 to TRBJ2-7; D is possibly TRBD1 or TRBD2 (5 bases each). The CDR3 contains 16 residues. Per the germline V gene, CDR1 is SGHVS and CDR2 is FNYEAQ. The ends were cut back, 1 base at V and 2 bases at J, with 15 bases in the middle. The CDR3 DNA sequence: TGTGCCAGCAGCTTAGGAAACCCGGGACGGGCCTACGAGCAGTACTTC. Its translation is CASSLGNPGRAYEQYF.

The J gene is TRBJ1-3, the V gene TRBV18, with TRBD1 as a possible D gene (5 bases). CDR3 length equals 14 residues. V lost 4 bases and J lost 0, with 7 bases in between. In germline, CDR1 is KGHSH, CDR2 LQKENI. CDR3 sequence: CASSRDPSGNTIYF. For the CDR3, the DNA is TGTGCCAGCTCACGGGACCCCTCTGGAAACACCATATATTTT.

The count of this clonotype is one. The chain has TRBV12-5 and TRBJ1-1; 8 positions agree with TRBD1. V gave up 9 bases and J gave up 1 base; unmatched junction bases: 4. Germline lookup yields CDR1 LGHNT and CDR2 FRNRAP. The CDR3 totals 13 residues. CDR3 sequence: CASRTGRNTEAFF. The CDR3 bases are TGTGCTAGCAGGACAGGGAGGAACACTGAAGCTTTCTTT.

This clonotype has just a few counts. The chain combines TRBV19 with TRBJ2-7, with a tentative D call TRBD1 (5 bases). The CDR3 is 12 amino acids. Germline lookup yields CDR1 LNHDA and CDR2 SQIVND (reference sequence). The ends were cut back, 4 bases at V and 5 bases at J, with 9 bases in the middle. The CDR3 DNA sequence: TGTGCCAGTAGTAAAGGGGATAACGAGCAGTACTTC. This gives the protein CASSKGDNEQYF.

This clonotype was seen a few times. The rearrangement uses TRBV6-5 and TRBJ2-7; 7 bases map to TRBD2. Looked up from germline, CDR1 is MNHEY and CDR2 is SVGAGI. The trim removed 9 bases at V and 3 bases at J, leaving 14 bases unmatched. CDR3 length: 15 residues. The DNA of the CDR3 is TGTGCCAGGCCCCCCAGGGAGGGCCCAATCTACGAGCAGTACTTC. Translation gives CARPPREGPIYEQYF.

The J gene is TRBJ2-7, the V gene TRBV12-3 or TRBV12-4; TRBD1 aligns across 7 bases. This CDR3 is built from 14 residues. Losses at the gene ends were 6 bases for V and 5 bases for J; bases not matched to a gene: 10. The CDR3 DNA sequence: TGTGCCAGCAGCTCTAGGACAGGAAGGGACGAGCAGTACTTC. Encoded protein: CASSSRTGRDEQYF.

This clonotype has just a few counts. The chain links TRBV11-2 to TRBJ2-5; D gene uncertain. CDR1 and CDR2 (germline): SGHAT, FQNNGV. CDR3 length: 13 residues. The V end lost 0 bases, the J end lost 4 bases, and 6 bases lay between the germline ends. Here the CDR3 reads CASSLEQRETQYF. DNA of the CDR3: TGTGCCAGCAGCTTAGAGCAAAGAGAGACCCAGTACTTC.

The CDR3 bases are TGCGCCTTTCGGACCGGGAGAGTCGCAGCAGATACGCAGTATTTT. This translates into CAFRTGRVAADTQYF. V gene TRBV4-3 combines with J gene TRBJ2-3; a possible D gene is TRBD2 (6 bases). V lost 11 bases to trimming and J lost 4 bases, with 22 bases between them. CDR1 is LGHNA, CDR2 YSLEER, per germline. This CDR3 spans 15 amino acids.

The rearrangement links TRBV20-1 to TRBJ2-1; no firm D call. V shed 6 bases and J shed 4 bases, with 10 bases lying between them. The V gene's germline CDR1 is DFQATT and CDR2 SNEGSKA (reference sequence). CDR3 length equals 12 residues. In DNA form, the CDR3 reads TGCAGTGCGGACCTGGGTTACAATGAGCAGTTCTTC. This encodes CSADLGYNEQFF.

This clonotype was seen more than once but under ten times. The chain employs TRBV2 and TRBJ2-1, with 9 bases that match TRBD2. Germline V lookup: CDR1 SNHLY, CDR2 FYNNEI. With V trimmed by 6 bases and J by 6 bases, 6 bases remained unmatched. The CDR3 spans 14 residues. The CDR3: CASSSSGAVNEQFF. The CDR3 nucleotides are TGTGCCAGCAGCTCTAGCGGGGCGGTCAATGAGCAGTTCTTC.

This clonotype was observed a few times. The chain employs TRBV12-3 or TRBV12-4 and TRBJ1-4; maybe TRBD1 (5 bases). CDR3 length: 12 amino acids. V lost 5 bases to trimming and J lost 8 bases, with 9 bases between them. The CDR3 is CASSIDSEKLFF. CDR3 sequence (DNA): TGTGCCAGCAGTATCGACAGCGAAAAACTGTTTTTT.

V usage is TRBV20-1 and J usage is TRBJ1-4; D is unclear. Germline-derived CDR1 and CDR2 are DFQATT and SNEGSKA (reference sequence). The CDR3 has 15 amino acids. V lost 6 bases and J 0 bases, leaving 14 bases between the germline ends. CDR3: CSARPRFATNEKLFF. The CDR3 DNA reads as TGCAGTGCCCGGCCCAGGTTTGCAACTAATGAAAAACTGTTTTTT.

Only a few counts were recorded for this clonotype. The V gene is TRBV12-3 or TRBV12-4, the J gene TRBJ1-1, with D maybe TRBD1 (5 bases). This CDR3 spans 14 amino acids. The V end lost 8 bases, the J end lost 3 bases, and 16 bases lay between the germline ends. CDR3 DNA: TGTGCCAGCGGCCAGGGCAGCGTTGACACTGAAGCTTTCTTT. It is translated as CASGQGSVDTEAFF.

The rearrangement uses TRBV12-3 or TRBV12-4 and TRBJ2-3; D gene unclear. The length of the CDR3 is 12 residues. Trimming pared 1 base from V and 11 bases from J, leaving 10 bases between. The DNA of the CDR3 is TGTGCCAGCAGTTTAGGACCGCCGATGCAGTATTTT. Residues: CASSLGPPMQYF.

This chain links TRBV20-1 with TRBJ1-1; 7 nucleotides agree with TRBD1. From germline, CDR1 is DFQATT and CDR2 SNEGSKA (reference sequence). The CDR3 has 13 amino acids. Trimming removed 4 bases from V and 5 bases from J; junction bases left unmatched: 7. The CDR3 reads CSATNRGSTEAFF. CDR3 coding DNA: TGCAGTGCTACGAACAGGGGTAGTACTGAAGCTTTCTTT.

V usage is TRBV2 and J usage is TRBJ1-2; 8 bases agree with TRBD1. With 6 bases clipped from V and 4 bases from J, the junction kept 10 bases outside the gene matches. Germline loops: CDR1 SNHLY, CDR2 FYNNEI. The CDR3 extends over 15 amino acids. The CDR3 nucleotides read TGTGCCAGCAGGCCGGGGACAGGAGGGCCCTATGGCTACACCTTC. This translates into CASRPGTGGPYGYTF.

The V and J genes are TRBV20-1 and TRBJ2-1; 7 positions match TRBD2. The CDR3 extends over 14 amino acids. V was clipped by 7 bases and J by 4 bases; unmatched bases: 10. Germline V CDR1 and CDR2: DFQATT, SNEGSKA (reference sequence). CDR3 in DNA: TGCAGTGTCCCTCCGGCTAGCGGTTACAATGAGCAGTTCTTC. Translating it yields CSVPPASGYNEQFF.